These 11 T cell receptor beta chains came from one sample sequenced in a study of cytomegalovirus exposure and HLA in healthy donors. The PCR ran on 60 Vbeta and 13 Jbeta primers. Some clones are missing from TCRdb's copy, which holds only in-frame ones; the method was immunoSEQ multiplex PCR. The sample consists of about 190,000 clones, roughly 85% of them appearing once. Sequencing used PBMCs. The source of these receptors is a boy under 10 years old in good health and CMV-seronegative.

This clone was detected only a few times. The chain is built from TRBV29-1 and TRBJ1-1; the D is unclear. Germline V CDR1 and CDR2: SQVTM, ANQGSEA. V lost 7 bases and J 1 base, leaving 10 bases between the germline ends. The CDR3 is 12 residues long. CDR3 amino acids: CSALGENTEAFF. In nucleotides, the CDR3 is TGCAGCGCCCTCGGAGAGAACACTGAAGCTTTCTTT.

The gene calls are TRBV28 and TRBJ2-1, with D possibly being TRBD1 (6 bases). V lost 4 bases and J lost 6, with 16 bases in between. CDR3 size: 15 residues. In germline, CDR1 is MDHEN, CDR2 SYDVKM. The CDR3 sequence is CASSYQTGTINEQFF. The CDR3 region has the DNA TGTGCCAGCAGTTATCAAACAGGGACGATCAATGAGCAGTTCTTC.

This chain uses TRBV10-3 with TRBJ1-4; D perhaps matches TRBD1 (5 bases). Germline V CDR1 and CDR2: ENHRY, SYGVKD. The length of the CDR3 is 13 residues. V dropped 8 bases and J dropped 4 bases, with 11 bases sitting between them. In DNA, the CDR3 is TGTGCCATCCGGAGGGGCTTTAATGAAAAACTGTTTTTT. Its translation is CAIRRGFNEKLFF.

The chain links TRBV11-3 to TRBJ1-6; 7 bases agree with TRBD1. The CDR3 has 13 residues. V was pared by 2 bases and J by 10 bases, with 2 bases of the junction left unmatched. Germline V gene sequence: CDR1 SGHNT, CDR2 YENEEA. CDR3 sequence: CASSLQGGSPLHF. For the CDR3, the DNA is TGTGCCAGCAGCTTACAGGGGGGATCACCCCTCCACTTT.

The chain is built from TRBV28 and TRBJ1-6, with D hard to call. Germline lookup yields CDR1 MDHEN and CDR2 SYDVKM. V was shortened by 2 bases and J by 0 bases, with 5 bases between the two germline ends. The CDR3 has 15 amino acids. The CDR3 region is CASSLVSSYNSPLHF. The CDR3 DNA is TGTGCCAGCAGTTTAGTTAGCTCCTATAATTCACCCCTCCACTTT.

J is TRBJ2-4 and V is TRBV28; D is undetermined. Germline values: CDR1 MDHEN, CDR2 SYDVKM. CDR3 size: 18 residues. V was clipped by 2 bases and J by 0 bases, with 17 bases between them. CDR3 protein: CASSLRYVQRLAKNIQYF. CDR3 nucleotide sequence: TGTGCCAGCAGTTTAAGGTATGTCCAGAGGTTAGCCAAAAACATTCAGTACTTC.

This clone has only one observation. V and J are TRBV5-6 and TRBJ1-2, with a possible D match to TRBD1 (6 bases). The V end was cut by 2 bases, the J end by 5 bases, with 13 bases between. This CDR3 region has 14 residues. The germline CDR1 and CDR2 sequences are SGHDT and YYEEEE. This CDR3 reads CASSFRQGRYGYTF. CDR3 nucleotides: TGTGCCAGCAGCTTTCGGCAGGGGCGGTATGGCTACACCTTC.

The CDR3 DNA sequence: TGTGCCAGCAGCTGCCGGGACAGCCGCTCCTACGAGCAGTACGTC. Its translation: CASSCRDSRSYEQYV. The chain recombines TRBV7-9 with TRBJ2-7; 7 positions agree with TRBD1. The germline V gene encodes CDR1 SEHNR and CDR2 FQNEAQ (reference sequence). The CDR3 extends over 15 amino acids. J gave up 0 bases and V 4 bases, and 6 bases lay outside the gene matches.

This clone was seen a handful of times. CDR3: CASSSRGREGRNEQFF. In DNA, the CDR3 is TGTGCCAGCAGTTCCCGGGGGCGGGAGGGCCGGAATGAGCAGTTCTTC. This rearrangement joins TRBV27 to TRBJ2-1, with 9 bases that match TRBD2. Germline CDR1 MNHEY, CDR2 SMNVEV (reference sequence). The CDR3 has 16 amino acids. V gave up 4 bases and J gave up 7 bases; unmatched junction bases: 11.

The rearrangement joins TRBV6-5 to TRBJ2-2, with TRBD2 as a possible D gene (6 bases). CDR3 length: 15 residues. CDR1 and CDR2 from the germline V gene are MNHEY and SVGAGI. V shed 8 bases and J shed 7 bases, with 20 bases lying between them. This chain's CDR3 is CASGDLAAVYGELFF. In DNA, the CDR3 is TGTGCCAGCGGAGACTTAGCGGCCGTTTACGGGGAGCTGTTTTTT.

This clone has a single count. The chain uses TRBV6-1 and TRBJ1-2, with 7 bases fitting TRBD1. V was pared by 6 bases and J by 4 bases, with 8 bases of the junction left unmatched. Germline V gives CDR1 MNHNS, CDR2 SASEGT. The CDR3 is 14 amino acids. The CDR3 DNA reads as TGTGCCAGCAGGATTCCGGGACAGACCTATGGCTACACCTTC. The encoded protein is CASRIPGQTYGYTF.